Presented here are 2 T cell receptor beta chains from one specimen sequenced in a study of Graves' ophthalmopathy and Graves' hyperthyroidism. TCR beta CDR3 amplification used RNA transcripts. The first-round RT-PCR employed HTBI primers together with the Qiagen OneStep RT-PCR kit. A multiplex PCR was then performed as the second round. TCRdb itself ran the multiplex PCR reads through MiXCR, one entry per CDR3 protein. There are about 480,000 distinct CDR3 sequences in the sample; roughly 14% occur only once, and around 9.8% lies in the top ten. The sequencing sample was made of blood. The receptors come from a woman aged 25 to 45 with Graves' ophthalmopathy.

CDR3 DNA: TGTGCCAGCAGCTTAGTGGTTGGAGAACCCGGGTTTGGGGGCTATGGCTACACCTTC. This encodes CASSLVVGEPGFGGYGYTF. The chain joins TRBV11-1 to TRBJ1-2, with a possible D match to TRBD1 (5 bases). Germline V CDR1 and CDR2: SGHAT, FQDESV (reference sequence). The CDR3 sequence is 19 residues long. Trimming stripped 1 base from V and 4 bases from J, with 25 bases between.

This clonotype was detected many times. Likely a read error: the CDR3 ends without its conserved phenylalanine or tryptophan. The DNA is omitted, as the CDR3 cannot be located on it reliably, and the CDR3 follows TCRdb's listing. The CDR3 spells CASSEARLLTP. This chain uses TRBV6-1 with TRBJ1-1. The CDR3 extends over 11 residues, inclusive of both ends. The germline V gene has CDR1 MNHNS and CDR2 SASEGT.